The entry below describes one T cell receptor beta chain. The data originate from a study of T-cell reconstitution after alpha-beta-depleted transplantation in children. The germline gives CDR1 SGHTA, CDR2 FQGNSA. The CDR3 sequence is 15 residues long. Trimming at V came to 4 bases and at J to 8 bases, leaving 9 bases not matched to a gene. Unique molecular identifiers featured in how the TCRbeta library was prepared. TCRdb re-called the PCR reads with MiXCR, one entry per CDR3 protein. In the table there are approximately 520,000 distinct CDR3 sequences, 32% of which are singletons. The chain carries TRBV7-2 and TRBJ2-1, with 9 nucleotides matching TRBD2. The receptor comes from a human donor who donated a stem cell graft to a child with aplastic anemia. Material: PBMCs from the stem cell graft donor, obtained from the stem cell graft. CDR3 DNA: TGTGCCAGCAGCTCGGGACTAGCTAAAACCCATGAGCAGTTCTTC. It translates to CASSSGLAKTHEQFF.